This T cell receptor beta chain was identified in a study of cytomegalovirus exposure and HLA in healthy donors. Study at large: There were approximately 400 genotyped donors. Of these, roughly 82% fell in the genetic ancestry cluster associated with self-reported Caucasian donors. Study-wide results and caveats: Other equally common chains were less clonally expanded than HLA-associated TCR beta chains, a later analysis showed. Diagnosis of cytomegalovirus status made by the classifier reportedly showed high specificity and sensitivity.

Concerning this clone itself: The target antigen is unknown.

This CDR3 has 16 residues. Germline V lookup: CDR1 SGHRS, CDR2 YFSETQ. The V segment lost 1 base and the J segment 0 bases; nucleotides outside the gene matches: 4. PCR was performed using 60 Vbeta and 13 Jbeta primers. Assay used: immunoSEQ multiplex PCR; TCRdb lists only in-frame clones, some missing. The data hold 250,000 or so clones, with approximately 82% observed a single time. V and J are TRBV5-1 and TRBJ2-7; 10 bases map to TRBD2. The sequencing sample was made of PBMCs. The clonotype comes from a woman aged 55 to 70 in good health and CMV-seropositive. CDR3 nucleotide sequence: TGCGCCAGCAGCTTGCGGGCTAGCGGGAGCTCCTACGAGCAGTACTTC. Translated, it gives CASSLRASGSSYEQYF.